This T cell receptor (beta chain) was recovered during a study of shared clonotypes between healthy human individuals. This CDR3 has 13 residues. Looked up from germline, CDR1 is SGHAT and CDR2 is FQNNGV. Trimming cost V 5 bases and J 6 bases, with 11 bases left between them. Naive CD8 cells were CD45RO-negative, positively selected for CCR7, excluding terminally differentiated effector memory CD45RA+ cells. Assay runs were performed at deep level. Some clones are missing from TCRdb's copy, which holds only in-frame ones; the method was immunoSEQ multiplex PCR. The sample contains around 2.1 million clones, 85% to 95% of which appear only once. This clone was detected only a few times.

This sequence joins TRBV11-2 and TRBJ1-5, with D possibly matching TRBD1 (6 bases). Material: naive CD8+ T cells from PBMCs. This sequence was found in a man between 18 and 29 years old in good health. Some clones in this sample may be carry-over from other donors' samples. The CDR3 DNA reads TGTGCCAGCAGCAACAGGGAGGGTCAGCCCCAGCATTTT. This gives the protein CASSNREGQPQHF.